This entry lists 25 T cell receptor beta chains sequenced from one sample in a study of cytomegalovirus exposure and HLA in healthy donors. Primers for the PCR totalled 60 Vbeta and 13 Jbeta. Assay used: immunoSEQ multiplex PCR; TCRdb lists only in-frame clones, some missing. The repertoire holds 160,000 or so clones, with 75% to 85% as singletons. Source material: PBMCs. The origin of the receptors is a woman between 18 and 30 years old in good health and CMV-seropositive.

The CDR3 is CASSPYPLEQTPYEQYF. The CDR3 DNA reads as TGTGCCAGCTCACCATACCCATTGGAGCAGACCCCCTACGAGCAGTACTTC. This chain joins TRBV18 and TRBJ2-7, with D hard to call. The ends were cut back, 2 bases at V and 2 bases at J, with 19 bases in the middle. The length of the CDR3 is 17 residues. The germline V gene has CDR1 KGHSH and CDR2 LQKENI.

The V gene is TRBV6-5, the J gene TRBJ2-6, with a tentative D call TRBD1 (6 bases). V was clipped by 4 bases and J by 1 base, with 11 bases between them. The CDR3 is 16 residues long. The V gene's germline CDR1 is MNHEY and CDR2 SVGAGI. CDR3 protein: CASSLIQGSGANVLTF. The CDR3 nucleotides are TGTGCCAGCAGTTTAATACAGGGATCTGGGGCCAACGTCCTGACTTTC.

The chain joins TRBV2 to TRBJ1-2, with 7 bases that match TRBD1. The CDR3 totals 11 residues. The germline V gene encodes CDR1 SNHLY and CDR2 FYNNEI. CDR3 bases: TGTGCGGGCAGGGGGTTATCTGGCTACACCTTC. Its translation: CAGRGLSGYTF.

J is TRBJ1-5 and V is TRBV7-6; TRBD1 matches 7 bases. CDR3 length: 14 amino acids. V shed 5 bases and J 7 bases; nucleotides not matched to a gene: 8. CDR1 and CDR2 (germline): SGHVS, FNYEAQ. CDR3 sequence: CASSPRQGGQPQHF. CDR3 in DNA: TGTGCCAGCAGCCCGAGACAGGGAGGCCAGCCCCAGCATTTT. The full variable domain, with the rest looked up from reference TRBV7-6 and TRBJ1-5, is GAGVSQSPRYKVTKRGQDVALRCDPISGHVSLYWYRQALGQGPEFLTYFNYEAQQDKSGLPNDRFSAERPEGSISTLTIQRTEQRDSAMYRCASSPRQGGQPQHFGDGTRLSIL.

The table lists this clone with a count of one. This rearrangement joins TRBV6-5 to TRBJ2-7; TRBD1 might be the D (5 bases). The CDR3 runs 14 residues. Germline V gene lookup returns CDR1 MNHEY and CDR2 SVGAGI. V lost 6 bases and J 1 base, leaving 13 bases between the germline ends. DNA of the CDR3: TGTGCCAGCAGACCCACCCGGACATCCTACGAGCAGTACTTC. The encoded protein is CASRPTRTSYEQYF.

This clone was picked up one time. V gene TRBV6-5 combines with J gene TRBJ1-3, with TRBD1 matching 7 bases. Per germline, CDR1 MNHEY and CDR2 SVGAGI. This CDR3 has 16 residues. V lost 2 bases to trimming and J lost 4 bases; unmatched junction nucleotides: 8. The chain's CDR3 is CASSYLPTGNGNTIYF. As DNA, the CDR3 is TGTGCCAGCAGTTACCTACCGACAGGGAACGGAAACACCATATATTTT.

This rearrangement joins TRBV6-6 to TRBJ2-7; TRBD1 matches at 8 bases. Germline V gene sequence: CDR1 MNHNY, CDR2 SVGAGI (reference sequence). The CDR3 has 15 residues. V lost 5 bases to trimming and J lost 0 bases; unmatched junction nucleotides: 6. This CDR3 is CASSPPGTGSYEQYF. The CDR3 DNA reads TGTGCCAGCAGTCCCCCCGGGACAGGCTCCTACGAGCAGTACTTC.

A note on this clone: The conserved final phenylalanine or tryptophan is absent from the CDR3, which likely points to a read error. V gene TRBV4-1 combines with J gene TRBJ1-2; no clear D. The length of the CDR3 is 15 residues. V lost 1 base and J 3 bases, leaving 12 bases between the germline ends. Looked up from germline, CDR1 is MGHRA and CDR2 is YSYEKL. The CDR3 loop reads CASSQVLADDYGYTL. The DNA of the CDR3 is TGCGCCAGCAGCCAAGTGTTGGCTGATGACTATGGCTACACCCTC.

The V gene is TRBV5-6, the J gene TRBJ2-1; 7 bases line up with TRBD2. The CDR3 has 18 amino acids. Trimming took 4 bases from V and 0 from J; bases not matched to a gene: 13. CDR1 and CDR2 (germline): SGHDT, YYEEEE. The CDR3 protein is CASSSTARLAVSYNEQFF. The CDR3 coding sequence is TGTGCCAGCAGCAGCACAGCGAGGCTAGCGGTCTCCTACAATGAGCAGTTCTTC.

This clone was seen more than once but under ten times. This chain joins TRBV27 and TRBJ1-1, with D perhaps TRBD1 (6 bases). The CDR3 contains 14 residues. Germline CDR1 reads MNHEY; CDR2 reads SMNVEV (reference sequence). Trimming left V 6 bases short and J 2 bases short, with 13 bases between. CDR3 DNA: TGTGCCAGCAGCCTCAGGGGCGATAACACTGAAGCTTTCTTT. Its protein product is CASSLRGDNTEAFF.

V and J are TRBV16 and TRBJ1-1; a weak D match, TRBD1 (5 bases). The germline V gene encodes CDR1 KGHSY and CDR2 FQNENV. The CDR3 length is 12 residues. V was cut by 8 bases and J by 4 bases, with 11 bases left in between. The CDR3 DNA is TGTGCCAGCCACACGGGGGGCACTGAAGCTTTCTTT. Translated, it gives CASHTGGTEAFF.

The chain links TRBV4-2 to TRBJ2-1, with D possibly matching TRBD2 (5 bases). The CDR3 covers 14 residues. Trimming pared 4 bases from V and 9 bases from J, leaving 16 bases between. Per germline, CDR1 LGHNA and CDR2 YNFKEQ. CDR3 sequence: CASSLNTDWGEQFF. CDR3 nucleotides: TGTGCCAGCAGCCTCAACACGGACTGGGGTGAGCAGTTCTTC.

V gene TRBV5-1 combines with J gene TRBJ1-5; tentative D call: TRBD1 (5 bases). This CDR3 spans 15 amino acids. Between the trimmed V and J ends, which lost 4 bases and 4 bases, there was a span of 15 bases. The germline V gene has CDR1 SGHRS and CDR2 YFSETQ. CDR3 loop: CASSPTTGGNQPQHF. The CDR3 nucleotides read TGCGCCAGCAGCCCGACAACCGGGGGGAATCAGCCCCAGCATTTT.

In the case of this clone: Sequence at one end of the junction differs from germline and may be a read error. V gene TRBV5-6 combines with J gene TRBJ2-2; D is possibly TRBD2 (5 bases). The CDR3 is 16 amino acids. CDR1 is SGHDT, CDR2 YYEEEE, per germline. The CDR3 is CASSAVGEARTGELLF. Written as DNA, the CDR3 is TGTGCCAGCAGCGCCGTGGGAGAGGCCCGAACCGGGGAGCTGCTTTTT.

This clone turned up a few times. The CDR3 sequence is CASRPGGGGVGYTF. As DNA, the CDR3 is TGTGCCAGCAGACCCGGCGGGGGTGGGGTTGGCTACACCTTC. The chain combines TRBV6-9 with TRBJ1-2; D might be TRBD1 (5 bases). The CDR3 has 14 amino acids. Per the germline V gene, CDR1 is MNHGY and CDR2 is SVAAGI. V lost 6 bases, J lost 7 bases, and 18 bases lay in between.

CDR3 nucleotide sequence: TGTGCCAGCTGCCCCGGGTCCAACACCGGGGAGCTGTTTTTT. Amino acids: CASCPGSNTGELFF. The V and J genes are TRBV11-2 and TRBJ2-2; the D is unclear. Trimming stripped 8 bases from V and 2 bases from J, with 12 bases between. Germline V gives CDR1 SGHAT, CDR2 FQNNGV. The CDR3 consists of 14 residues.

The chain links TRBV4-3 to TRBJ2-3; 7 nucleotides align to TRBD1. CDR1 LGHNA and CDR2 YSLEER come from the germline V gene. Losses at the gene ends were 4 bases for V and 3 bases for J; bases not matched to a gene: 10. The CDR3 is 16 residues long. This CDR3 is CASSPSGTEATDTQYF. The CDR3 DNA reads TGCGCCAGCAGCCCAAGTGGGACAGAGGCGACAGATACGCAGTATTTT.

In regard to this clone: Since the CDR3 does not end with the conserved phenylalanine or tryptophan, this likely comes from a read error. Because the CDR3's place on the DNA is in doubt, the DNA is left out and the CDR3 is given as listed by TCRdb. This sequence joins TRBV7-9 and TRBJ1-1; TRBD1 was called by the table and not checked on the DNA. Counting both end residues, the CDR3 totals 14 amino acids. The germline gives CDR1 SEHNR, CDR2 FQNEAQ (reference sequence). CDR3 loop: CASSQQGTRLPQFL.

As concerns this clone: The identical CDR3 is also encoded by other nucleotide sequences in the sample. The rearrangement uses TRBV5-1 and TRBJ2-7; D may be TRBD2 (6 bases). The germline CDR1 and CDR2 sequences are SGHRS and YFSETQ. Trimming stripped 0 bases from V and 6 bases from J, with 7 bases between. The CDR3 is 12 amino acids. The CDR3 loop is CASSLVGGEQYF. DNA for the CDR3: TGCGCCAGCAGCTTGGTCGGGGGCGAGCAGTACTTC.

CDR3 loop: CASSGRPGEQYF. CDR3 coding DNA: TGTGCCAGCAGCGGAAGGCCGGGGGAGCAGTACTTC. The chain combines TRBV7-8 with TRBJ2-7, with D maybe TRBD2 (5 bases). The CDR3 length is 12 residues. Trimming left V 5 bases short and J 7 bases short, with 12 bases between. Germline CDR1 reads SGHVS; CDR2 reads FQNEAQ.

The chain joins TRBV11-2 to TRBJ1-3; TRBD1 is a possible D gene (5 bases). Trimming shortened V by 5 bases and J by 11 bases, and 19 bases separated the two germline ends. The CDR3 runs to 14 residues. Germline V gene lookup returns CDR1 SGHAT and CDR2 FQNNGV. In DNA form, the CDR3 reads TGTGCCAGCAGCCCGAGCCAGGGTACGGGCGCCATATATTTT. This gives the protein CASSPSQGTGAIYF.

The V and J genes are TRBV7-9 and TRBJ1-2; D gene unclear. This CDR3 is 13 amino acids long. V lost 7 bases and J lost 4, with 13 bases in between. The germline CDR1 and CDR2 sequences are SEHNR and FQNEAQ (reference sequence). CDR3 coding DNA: TGTGCCAGCACTAGCCAGACTATCTATGGCTACACCTTC. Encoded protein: CASTSQTIYGYTF.

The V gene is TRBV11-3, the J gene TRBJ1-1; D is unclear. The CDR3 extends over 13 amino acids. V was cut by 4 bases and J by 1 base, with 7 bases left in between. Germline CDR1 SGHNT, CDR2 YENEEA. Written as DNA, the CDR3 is TGTGCCAGCAGCTCCCGCGAGAACACTGAAGCTTTCTTT. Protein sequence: CASSSRENTEAFF.

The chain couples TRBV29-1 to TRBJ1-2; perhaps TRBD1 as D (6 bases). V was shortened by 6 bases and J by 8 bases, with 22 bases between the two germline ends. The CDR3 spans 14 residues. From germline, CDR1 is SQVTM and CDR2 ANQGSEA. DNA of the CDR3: TGCAGCGTCCAGCCGCAGGGGACCGGTGGCGGCTACACCTTC. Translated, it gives CSVQPQGTGGGYTF.

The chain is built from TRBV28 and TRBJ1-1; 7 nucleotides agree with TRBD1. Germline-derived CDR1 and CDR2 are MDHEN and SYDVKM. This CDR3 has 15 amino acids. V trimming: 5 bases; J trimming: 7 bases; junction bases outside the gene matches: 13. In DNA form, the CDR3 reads TGTGCCAGCAGTCAACCGACAGGGTGGACTGGTGAAGCTTTCTTT. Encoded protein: CASSQPTGWTGEAFF.